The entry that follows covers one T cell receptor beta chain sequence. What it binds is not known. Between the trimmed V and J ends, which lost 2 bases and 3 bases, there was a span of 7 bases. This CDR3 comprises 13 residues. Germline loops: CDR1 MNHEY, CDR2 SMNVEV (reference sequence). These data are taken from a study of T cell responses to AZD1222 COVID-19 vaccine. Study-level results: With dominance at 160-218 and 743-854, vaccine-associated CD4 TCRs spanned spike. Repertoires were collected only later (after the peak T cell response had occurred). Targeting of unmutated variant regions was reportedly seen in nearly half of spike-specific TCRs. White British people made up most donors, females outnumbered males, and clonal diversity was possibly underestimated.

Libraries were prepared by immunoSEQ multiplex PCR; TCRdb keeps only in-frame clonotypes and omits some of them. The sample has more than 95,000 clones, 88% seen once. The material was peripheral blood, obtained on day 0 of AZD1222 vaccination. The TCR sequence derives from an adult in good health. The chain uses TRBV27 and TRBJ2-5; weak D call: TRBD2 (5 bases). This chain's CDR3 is CASSLDGEETQYF. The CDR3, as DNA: TGTGCCAGCAGTTTAGACGGGGAAGAGACCCAGTACTTC.